Shown below are 27 T cell receptor beta chains from a single sample sequenced in a study of cytomegalovirus exposure and HLA in healthy donors. Primers for the PCR totalled 60 Vbeta and 13 Jbeta. The method was immunoSEQ multiplex PCR; TCRdb's version includes in-frame clones alone and lacks a portion of them. The repertoire holds over 200,000 clones, about 85% seen once, with over 1% in the top ten. Input material: PBMCs. Source of these receptors: a human donor in good health.

The chain recombines TRBV28 with TRBJ1-5, with D possibly TRBD1 on 6 matching bases. CDR1 and CDR2 from the germline V gene are MDHEN and SYDVKM. The CDR3 extends over 14 amino acids. V was pared by 4 bases and J by 2 bases, with 9 bases between. CDR3: CASSWTVRNQPQHF. In nucleotides, the CDR3 is TGTGCCAGCAGTTGGACAGTACGCAATCAGCCCCAGCATTTT.

The chain uses TRBV5-1 and TRBJ1-1; TRBD1 matches at 7 bases. The junction had 9 bases not matched to a gene; V was cut back by 4 bases and J by 0 bases. CDR1 SGHRS and CDR2 YFSETQ come from the germline V gene. The CDR3 consists of 16 residues. The CDR3 loop is CASSPYRGGMNTEAFF. The CDR3 bases are TGCGCCAGCAGCCCCTACAGGGGTGGGATGAACACTGAAGCTTTCTTT.

The rearrangement links TRBV7-9 to TRBJ2-7; possibly TRBD2 for D (5 bases). With 5 bases removed from V and 3 bases from J, the gap between germline ends came to 14 bases. The CDR3 length is 14 residues. Germline CDR1 and CDR2: SEHNR and FQNEAQ (reference sequence). CDR3 loop: CASSIPGEGYEQYF. CDR3 DNA: TGTGCCAGCAGCATACCGGGTGAGGGCTACGAGCAGTACTTC.

The chain has TRBV6-1 and TRBJ2-7, with D possibly being TRBD2 (5 bases). V lost 5 bases to trimming and J lost 5 bases, with 16 bases between them. This CDR3 spans 14 amino acids. Germline values: CDR1 MNHNS, CDR2 SASEGT. CDR3 protein: CASSNGRTLDEQYF. The CDR3 nucleotides read TGTGCCAGCAGTAACGGACGGACTTTGGACGAGCAGTACTTC.

The rearrangement joins TRBV9 to TRBJ2-5; TRBD1 aligns across 8 bases. The CDR3 consists of 16 residues. V lost 0 bases and J lost 1; bases outside the gene matches: 5. The germline gives CDR1 SGDLS, CDR2 YYNGEE. The CDR3 loop is CASSVGAGGGQETQYF. Here the CDR3 DNA reads TGTGCCAGCAGCGTAGGGGCAGGGGGCGGCCAAGAGACCCAGTACTTC.

The V and J genes are TRBV2 and TRBJ1-1; TRBD1 agrees at 8 bases. This CDR3 contains 14 residues. Germline loops: CDR1 SNHLY, CDR2 FYNNEI. V was pared by 6 bases and J by 0 bases, with 3 bases of the junction left unmatched. The CDR3 region is CASRAGGLNTEAFF. The CDR3 nucleotides are TGTGCCAGCAGGGCAGGGGGCCTGAACACTGAAGCTTTCTTT.

In its sample, this clone was seen a few times. This chain uses TRBV4-1 with TRBJ1-2; a possible D gene is TRBD1 (5 bases). Germline CDR1 and CDR2: MGHRA and YSYEKL. The CDR3 totals 18 residues. Trimming pared 4 bases from V and 0 bases from J, leaving 21 bases between. CDR3 coding DNA: TGCGCCAGCAGCCCGAACGATGACAGCCCCCCTCCTAACTATGGCTACACCTTC. The encoded protein is CASSPNDDSPPPNYGYTF.

This chain connects TRBV30 to TRBJ1-2; D may be TRBD1 (6 bases). Germline-derived CDR1 and CDR2 are GTSNPN and SVGIG (reference sequence). The V gene lost 5 bases and the J gene lost 2 bases, with 21 bases spanning the gap. The CDR3 has 16 residues. CDR3 nucleotides: TGTGCCTGGGTCGGCCACAGGGCTCGAGGGAACTATGGCTACACCTTC. As protein: CAWVGHRARGNYGYTF.

Remarks on this clone: In this CDR3 the conserved last residue, phenylalanine or tryptophan, is missing, so a read error is likely. The chain links TRBV7-2 to TRBJ2-7; perhaps TRBD1 as D (6 bases). Germline values: CDR1 SGHTA, CDR2 FQGNSA. There are 13 residues in the CDR3. Trimming removed 4 bases from V and 3 bases from J, with 10 bases in between. As DNA, the CDR3 is TGTGCCAGCAGCTCAGGGGTAAGCTACGAGCAGTACCTC. This codes for CASSSGVSYEQYL.

The chain carries TRBV30 and TRBJ2-3; TRBD2 might be the D (5 bases). Trimming shortened V by 2 bases and J by 0 bases, and 15 bases separated the two germline ends. This CDR3 is 16 amino acids long. Germline CDR1 and CDR2: GTSNPN and SVGIG (reference sequence). The CDR3, as DNA: TGTGCCTGGAGTACCTGGACGGGGATTAGCACAGATACGCAGTATTTT. Its translation is CAWSTWTGISTDTQYF.

The rearrangement uses TRBV19 and TRBJ2-1; D may be TRBD2 (6 bases). The germline gives CDR1 LNHDA, CDR2 SQIVND (reference sequence). V dropped 6 bases and J dropped 4 bases, with 10 bases sitting between them. The CDR3 length is 13 residues. CDR3: CASSWGLYNEQFF. The CDR3 DNA is TGTGCCAGTAGCTGGGGACTTTACAATGAGCAGTTCTTC.

V usage is TRBV5-6 and J usage is TRBJ2-5; TRBD2 is a possible D gene (6 bases). V lost 2 bases to trimming and J lost 5 bases, with 16 bases between them. In germline, CDR1 is SGHDT, CDR2 YYEEEE. The CDR3 has 15 amino acids. CDR3 sequence: CASSLRLELGETQYF. The DNA of the CDR3 is TGTGCCAGCAGCTTACGACTAGAACTAGGGGAGACCCAGTACTTC.

On this clone: At one boundary the junction diverges from the germline segment, which might be a read error. V gene TRBV7-9 combines with J gene TRBJ1-2; no clear D. CDR1 is SEHNR and CDR2 is FQNEAQ in the germline V gene (reference sequence). The CDR3 runs 14 residues. The CDR3 spells CSSSPNGVNYGYTF. The CDR3 region has the DNA TGTTCCAGCAGCCCTAACGGGGTTAACTATGGCTACACCTTC.

This clone appeared a single time. The V gene is TRBV10-3, the J gene TRBJ2-7, with no clear D. Between the trimmed V and J ends, which lost 3 bases and 0 bases, there was a span of 6 bases. Germline CDR1 and CDR2: ENHRY and SYGVKD. This CDR3 comprises 13 residues. The CDR3: CAISDGYSYEQYF. CDR3 nucleotide sequence: TGTGCCATCAGTGACGGGTACTCCTACGAGCAGTACTTC.

The chain is built from TRBV29-1 and TRBJ2-2; D ambiguous. V was shortened by 3 bases and J by 2 bases, with 13 bases between the two germline ends. CDR1 SQVTM and CDR2 ANQGSEA come from the germline V gene. The CDR3 is 15 amino acids. CDR3 sequence: CSVERQSVNTGELFF. The CDR3 DNA sequence: TGCAGCGTTGAGAGGCAGTCTGTTAACACCGGGGAGCTGTTTTTT.

The rearrangement joins TRBV2 to TRBJ2-1, with 7 bases lining up with TRBD1. Germline values: CDR1 SNHLY, CDR2 FYNNEI. Losses at the gene ends were 6 bases for V and 9 bases for J; bases not matched to a gene: 5. CDR3 length: 12 amino acids. The CDR3 nucleotides are TGTGCCAGCAGGGGACAGTTCGGTGAGCAGTTCTTC. Translating it yields CASRGQFGEQFF.

On this clone itself: A read error may produce the germline difference seen at one junction end. J is TRBJ2-7 and V is TRBV7-7; 11 positions match TRBD2. The V gene's germline CDR1 is SSHAT and CDR2 FNYEAQ (reference sequence). The CDR3 spans 14 residues. The CDR3 DNA reads TGTGCTAGCAGCTCGACTAGCGGGGCAAACGAGCAGTACTTC. Its translation: CASSSTSGANEQYF.

V is TRBV18 and J is TRBJ2-6, with 7 nucleotides matching TRBD1. The CDR3 has 17 residues. Germline V gene sequence: CDR1 KGHSH, CDR2 LQKENI. V lost 5 bases, J lost 0 bases, and 7 bases stayed unmatched. Here the CDR3 DNA reads TGTGCCAGCTCAACAATACAGGGGTCCTCTGGGGCCAACGTCCTGACTTTC. Translating gives CASSTIQGSSGANVLTF.

The V and J genes are TRBV5-1 and TRBJ1-1; no clear D gene. The CDR3 totals 11 residues. The germline V gene encodes CDR1 SGHRS and CDR2 YFSETQ. Trimming left V 9 bases short and J 4 bases short, with 10 bases between. CDR3 nucleotides: TGCGCCATCCGGGAGGGCACTGAAGCTTTCTTT. It yields the protein CAIREGTEAFF.

This rearrangement joins TRBV13 to TRBJ2-7, with 8 bases lining up with TRBD1. The CDR3 is 18 amino acids. Germline V gives CDR1 PRHDT, CDR2 FYEKMQ (reference sequence). V was clipped by 4 bases and J by 4 bases; unmatched bases: 18. The CDR3 nucleotides are TGTGCCAGCAGCTCCCCTCACAGGGGGGAACGTGAGATGTACGAGCAGTACTTC. It encodes CASSSPHRGEREMYEQYF.

The genes are TRBV14 and TRBJ2-7, with D possibly being TRBD1 (5 bases). Trimming took off 6 bases at V and 3 bases at J, with 18 bases between the two ends. Per germline, CDR1 SGHDN and CDR2 FVKESK. The CDR3 length is 15 residues. As DNA, the CDR3 is TGTGCCAGCAGTCATAGGGGCAGATCTAACTACGAGCAGTACTTC. Protein: CASSHRGRSNYEQYF. The full variable domain, its missing parts supplied by reference TRBV14 and TRBJ2-7, is EAGVTQFPSHSVIEKGQTVTLRCDPISGHDNLYWYRRVMGKEIKFLLHFVKESKQDESGMPNNRFLAERTGGTYSTLKVQPAELEDSGVYFCASSHRGRSNYEQYFGPGTRLTVT.

The chain recombines TRBV6-7 with TRBJ1-2; D is ambiguous. TRBV6-7 is treated as an ORF (open reading frame) with a function not yet certain. The CDR3 totals 13 residues. V lost 6 bases and J lost 4, with 12 bases in between. The CDR3 sequence: CASRGGGFYGYTF. CDR3 sequence (DNA): TGTGCCAGCAGAGGTGGCGGATTCTATGGCTACACCTTC.

V gene TRBV7-8 combines with J gene TRBJ2-5; 7 nucleotides agree with TRBD2. J lost 5 bases, V lost 2 bases, and 11 bases had no gene match. The CDR3 covers 16 residues. The germline V gene has CDR1 SGHVS and CDR2 FQNEAQ. The CDR3 loop is CASSLIVAGQEETQYF. For the CDR3, the DNA is TGTGCCAGCAGCTTAATAGTAGCGGGTCAGGAGGAGACCCAGTACTTC.

The CDR3 spells CASSWSRGGYEQYF. In nucleotides, the CDR3 is TGTGCCAGCAGTTGGTCCAGGGGCGGTTACGAGCAGTACTTC. The chain links TRBV27 to TRBJ2-7; the D gene is possibly TRBD1 (6 bases). V gave up 4 bases and J gave up 4 bases, with 14 bases separating them. The CDR3 is 14 amino acids. Germline V gene data show CDR1 as MNHEY and CDR2 as SMNVEV (reference sequence).

The chain recombines TRBV19 with TRBJ2-1, with 12 positions matching TRBD2. The CDR3 covers 18 residues. CDR1 is LNHDA, CDR2 SQIVND, per germline (reference sequence). V lost 3 bases, J lost 3 bases, and 9 bases stayed unmatched. The CDR3 here is CASSMRTSGNSLYNEQFF. The CDR3, as DNA: TGTGCCAGTAGTATGAGGACTAGCGGGAACTCCCTCTACAATGAGCAGTTCTTC.

V and J are TRBV7-2 and TRBJ2-3, with TRBD2 as a possible D gene (5 bases). V shed 1 base and J shed 2 bases, with 7 bases lying between them. From germline, CDR1 is SGHTA and CDR2 FQGNSA. This CDR3 has 14 amino acids. For the CDR3, the DNA is TGTGCCAGCAGCTTAGAAGCGGTCACAGATACGCAGTATTTT. Translated, it gives CASSLEAVTDTQYF.

This chain links TRBV6-5 with TRBJ2-7; TRBD2 matches 12 bases. This CDR3 region has 16 residues. V dropped 0 bases and J dropped 2; count of bases not matched to a gene: 2. Per the germline V gene, CDR1 is MNHEY and CDR2 is SVGAGI. The CDR3 spells CASSYSGLAGPYEQYF. Written as DNA, the CDR3 is TGTGCCAGCAGTTACTCGGGACTAGCGGGCCCCTACGAGCAGTACTTC.